These T cell receptor beta chains were read from a single sample in a study of blood T cells in healthy people across ages. TCRdb re-derived calls from the 5' RACE reads in MiXCR, one entry per CDR3 protein. The table has over 500,000 distinct CDR3 sequences, around 50% seen once. The sample comprised blood. The receptors come from an elderly woman in good health. Both conserved end residues are part of each CDR3. Each record gives: D gene, V gene, clone size, J gene, CDR3 length, CDR3 protein, CDR3 DNA. The D gene is left open where the match is weak. A row's size may be missing; if present it is once, few, many or a size class.

D: TRBD1
V: TRBV18
size: few
J: TRBJ1-2
length: 18
CDR3: CASSPQSRGGEGDYGYTF
DNA: TGTGCCAGCTCACCACAATCAAGAGGGGGCGAAGGCGACTATGGCTACACCTTC

D: .
V: TRBV27
size: .
J: TRBJ1-2
length: 16
CDR3: CASSLQGGAFYYGYTF
DNA: TGTGCCAGCAGTTTACAAGGGGGTGCCTTTTACTATGGCTACACCTTC

D: .
V: TRBV2
size: few
J: TRBJ1-5
length: 15
CDR3: CASSERPGPGQPQHF
DNA: TGTGCCAGCAGTGAACGGCCAGGGCCGGGGCAGCCCCAGCATTTT

D: .
V: TRBV24-1
size: many
J: TRBJ2-3
length: 11
CDR3: CATSLGATQYF
DNA: TGTGCGACTTCCCTGGGTGCTACGCAGTATTTT

D: TRBD1
V: TRBV5-1
size: .
J: TRBJ2-5
length: 15
CDR3: CASSSQGVLGETQYF
DNA: TGCGCCAGCAGCTCCCAGGGGGTCCTCGGGGAGACCCAGTACTTC

D: .
V: TRBV3-1
size: .
J: TRBJ2-1
length: 15
CDR3: CASRYDRNSYNEQFF
DNA: TGTGCCAGCAGATATGACAGGAACTCCTACAATGAGCAGTTCTTC

D: .
V: TRBV9
size: many
J: TRBJ2-1
length: 16
CDR3: CASSPASGSSYNEQFF
DNA: TGTGCCAGCAGCCCCGCCTCGGGGAGCTCCTACAATGAGCAGTTCTTC

D: .
V: TRBV10-3
size: once
J: TRBJ2-5
length: 14
CDR3: CATTTGSGQETQYF
DNA: TGTGCCACTACGACTGGTAGCGGCCAAGAGACCCAGTACTTC

D: TRBD2
V: TRBV13
size: .
J: TRBJ2-1
length: 15
CDR3: CASSFRTSRFNEQFF
DNA: TGTGCCAGCAGCTTCCGGACTAGCCGGTTCAATGAGCAGTTCTTC

D: TRBD2
V: TRBV5-1
size: many
J: TRBJ2-5
length: 15
CDR3: CASSSLAGVEETQYF
DNA: TGCGCCAGCAGCAGCTTAGCGGGAGTGGAAGAGACCCAGTACTTC

D: .
V: TRBV9
size: .
J: TRBJ1-5
length: 14
CDR3: CASSVGSAQEPQHF
DNA: TGTGCCAGCAGCGTAGGGTCAGCTCAGGAACCCCAGCATTTT

D: .
V: TRBV7-9
size: .
J: TRBJ1-4
length: 14
CDR3: CASSFRLPNEKLFF
DNA: TGTGCCAGCAGCTTCCGATTACCTAATGAAAAACTGTTTTTT

D: .
V: TRBV7-2
size: few
J: TRBJ2-4
length: 14
CDR3: CASSVAGAVDIQYF
DNA: TGTGCCAGCAGCGTAGCAGGGGCGGTCGACATTCAGTACTTC

D: .
V: TRBV29-1
size: .
J: TRBJ2-7
length: 12
CDR3: CSVEGRGYEQYF
DNA: TGCAGCGTTGAGGGTCGGGGCTACGAGCAGTACTTC

D: .
V: TRBV6-5
size: .
J: TRBJ1-2
length: 17
CDR3: CASSYSRTRSINYGYTF
DNA: TGTGCCAGCAGTTACTCGAGGACACGCTCCATTAACTATGGCTACACCTTC

D: TRBD1
V: TRBV14
size: .
J: TRBJ2-7
length: 14
CDR3: CASSPGQSYNEQYF
DNA: TGTGCCAGCAGCCCGGGACAGTCCTACAATGAGCAGTACTTC

D: TRBD1
V: TRBV12-3/TRBV12-4
size: once
J: TRBJ2-1
length: 17
CDR3: CASRTGVLQGSSYEQFF
DNA: TGTGCCAGCAGGACGGGTGTCCTACAGGGGTCCTCCTACGAGCAGTTCTTC

D: .
V: TRBV4-3
size: .
J: TRBJ2-5
length: 15
CDR3: CASSQDLWGIETQYF
DNA: TGCGCCAGCAGCCAAGATCTTTGGGGTATTGAGACCCAGTACTTC

D: .
V: TRBV7-2
size: few
J: TRBJ2-6
length: 13
CDR3: CASSLARANVLTF
DNA: TGTGCCAGCAGCTTAGCAAGGGCCAACGTCCTGACTTTC

D: .
V: TRBV20-1
size: few
J: TRBJ2-3
length: 16
CDR3: CSARGQVTFTADTQYF
DNA: TGCAGTGCTAGAGGGCAAGTAACTTTTACCGCAGATACGCAGTATTTT

D: .
V: TRBV4-3
size: .
J: TRBJ2-6
length: 19
CDR3: CASSQYIGTGGSGANVLTF
DNA: TGCGCCAGCAGCCAATATATCGGGACGGGTGGCTCTGGGGCCAACGTCCTGACTTTC

D: .
V: TRBV20-1
size: many
J: TRBJ2-7
length: 13
CDR3: CSAQRGKGYEQYF
DNA: TGCAGTGCTCAGAGAGGGAAGGGCTACGAGCAGTACTTC